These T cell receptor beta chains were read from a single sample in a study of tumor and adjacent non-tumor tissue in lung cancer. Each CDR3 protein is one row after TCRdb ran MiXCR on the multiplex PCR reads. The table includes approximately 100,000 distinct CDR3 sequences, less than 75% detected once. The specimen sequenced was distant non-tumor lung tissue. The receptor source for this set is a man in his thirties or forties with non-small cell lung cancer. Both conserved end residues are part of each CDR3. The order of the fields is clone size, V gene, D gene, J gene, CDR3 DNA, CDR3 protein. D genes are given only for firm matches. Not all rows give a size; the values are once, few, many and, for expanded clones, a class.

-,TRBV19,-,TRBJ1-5,TGTACCAGTAGATCCGGGACAAAGGTTAATCAGCCCCAGCATTTT,CTSRSGTKVNQPQHF
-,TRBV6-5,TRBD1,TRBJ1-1,TGTGCCAACAGTTCACAAAACGTACAGGGGGTGGCTTTCTTT,CANSSQNVQGVAFF
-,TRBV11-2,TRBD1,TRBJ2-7,TGTGCCAGCAGCCCTGTGGACAGGCACGAGCAGTACTTC,CASSPVDRHEQYF
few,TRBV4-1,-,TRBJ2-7,TGCGCCAGCAGCCAGGTCCCCGGACTGATCTCCCACGAGCAGTACTTC,CASSQVPGLISHEQYF
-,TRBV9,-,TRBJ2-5,TGTGTCAGCAGCGGACTTGGAGGCAGCGCGGAGACCCAGTACTTC,CVSSGLGGSAETQYF
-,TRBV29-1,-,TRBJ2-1,TGCAGCGGCCTTTTTGTGGTCATCTACAATGAGCAGTTCTTC,CSGLFVVIYNEQFF
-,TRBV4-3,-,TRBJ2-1,TGCGCCAGCAGCCAAGACAGTTCCTCATACGATGAGCAGTTCTTC,CASSQDSSSYDEQFF
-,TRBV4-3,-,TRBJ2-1,TGTGCCAGCAGCCAAGCCAGACAAGACAATGAGCAGTTCTTC,CASSQARQDNEQFF
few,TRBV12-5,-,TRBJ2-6,TGTGCTAGTGCCCGATGGGTGCACTCTGGGGCCAACGTCCTGACTTTC,CASARWVHSGANVLTF
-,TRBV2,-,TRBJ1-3,TGTGCCAGCAGTCGAGGGGTCAGAAACACCATATATTTT,CASSRGVRNTIYF
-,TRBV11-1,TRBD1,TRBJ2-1,TGTGCCAGGAGCCCTCGGACAGGGGGTGCCCACAATGAGCAGTTCTTC,CARSPRTGGAHNEQFF
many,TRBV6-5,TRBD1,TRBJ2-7,TGTGCCAGCAGTCCCGGGACAGGGGTTCCTTCCTCCGAGCAGTACTTC,CASSPGTGVPSSEQYF
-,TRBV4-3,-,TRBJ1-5,TGCGCTAGAAGCCAAGATCGGGCAGGTCAGCAGCCCCAGCATTTT,CARSQDRAGQQPQHF
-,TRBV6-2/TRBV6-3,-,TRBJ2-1,TGTGCCAGCAAGGACTTACAGAGTATGGATGAGCAGTTCTTC,CASKDLQSMDEQFF
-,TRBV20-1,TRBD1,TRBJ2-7,TGCAGTGCTAGAAGGTCAGGGAGACAGGGTAACGAGCAGTATTTC,CSARRSGRQGNEQYF
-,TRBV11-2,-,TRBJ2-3,TGTGCCAGCAGCTTAGACACTGCAACAGATACGCAGTATTTT,CASSLDTATDTQYF
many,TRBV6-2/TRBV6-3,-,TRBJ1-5,TGTGCCAGCAGTTACAGTGGGGCAGCTAATCAGCCCCAGCATTTT,CASSYSGAANQPQHF
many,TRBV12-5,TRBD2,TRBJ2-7,TGTGCTAGTGGTGGGGGGGGGTGGAGAAACTTGAGCTACGAGCAGTACTTC,CASGGGGWRNLSYEQYF
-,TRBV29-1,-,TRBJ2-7,TGCAGCGTTGGGTCGGACAGATTAACCTTCTGCGAGCAGTACTTC,CSVGSDRLTFCEQYF
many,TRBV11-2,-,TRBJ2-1,TGTGCCAGCAGCACCGGACTGGGTAACAATGAGCAGTTCTTC,CASSTGLGNNEQFF
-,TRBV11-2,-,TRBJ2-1,TGTGCCAGCGGCTTAATCCTAGCGAGGATTGATGAACAGCTCTTC,CASGLILARIDEQLF
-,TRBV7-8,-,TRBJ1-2,TGTGCCAGCATTCTAACAGAGACAGCTAGCTATGGCTACACCTTC,CASILTETASYGYTF
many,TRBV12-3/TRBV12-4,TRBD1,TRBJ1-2,TGTGCCAGCAGCCCGGGACAGGGGAATGGCTACACCTTC,CASSPGQGNGYTF
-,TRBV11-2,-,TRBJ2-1,TGTGCCAGCAGCTTAGATTTGTCTCTCAGGGTCAACAATGAGCAGTTCTTC,CASSLDLSLRVNNEQFF
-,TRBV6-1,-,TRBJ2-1,TGTGCCGGCAGGGTCGGGACGGGGAACGAGCAGTTCTTC,CAGRVGTGNEQFF
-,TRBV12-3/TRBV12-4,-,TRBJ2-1,TGTGCCAGCACCTACGTGACAGAGAATCGGAATGAGCAGTTCTTC,CASTYVTENRNEQFF
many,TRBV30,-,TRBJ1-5,TGTGCCTGGAGTTCATATAGCAATCAGCCCCAGCATTTT,CAWSSYSNQPQHF
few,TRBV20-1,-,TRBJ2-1,TGCAGTGCTAGACGGGGCTCAGGGAATGAGCAGCTCTTT,CSARRGSGNEQLF
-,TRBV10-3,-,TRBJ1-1,TGTGCCATCAGACGGCCAGTGGCGGGCGTGTCCACTGAAGCTTTCTTT,CAIRRPVAGVSTEAFF
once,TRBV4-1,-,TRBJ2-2,-,CASSRSNVGTGNGELSF
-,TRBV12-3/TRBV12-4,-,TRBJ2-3,TGTGCCAGCAGTCTGGGAGATATGCAGTATTTT,CASSLGDMQYF
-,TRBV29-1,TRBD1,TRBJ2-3,TGCAGGGCTGACAGGGGTAGCACAGATACGCAGTATTTT,CRADRGSTDTQYF
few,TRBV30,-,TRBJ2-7,TGTGCCTGGAGTCAGGGCCCCTACGAGCAGTACTTC,CAWSQGPYEQYF
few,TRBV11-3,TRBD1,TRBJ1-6,TGTGCCAGCAGCCAGGGACAGTCAGCACCCCTCCACTTT,CASSQGQSAPLHF
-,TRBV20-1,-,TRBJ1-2,TGCAGTGCTAGGAGTAGGACATGGGAAAACTATGGCTACACCTTC,CSARSRTWENYGYTF
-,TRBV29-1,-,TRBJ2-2,TGCAGCGTTGGACAGGTCGACGGGGAACTGTTTTTT,CSVGQVDGELFF
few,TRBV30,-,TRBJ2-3,TGTGCCTGGAACTCGTTAGTAGATACGCAGTATTTT,CAWNSLVDTQYF